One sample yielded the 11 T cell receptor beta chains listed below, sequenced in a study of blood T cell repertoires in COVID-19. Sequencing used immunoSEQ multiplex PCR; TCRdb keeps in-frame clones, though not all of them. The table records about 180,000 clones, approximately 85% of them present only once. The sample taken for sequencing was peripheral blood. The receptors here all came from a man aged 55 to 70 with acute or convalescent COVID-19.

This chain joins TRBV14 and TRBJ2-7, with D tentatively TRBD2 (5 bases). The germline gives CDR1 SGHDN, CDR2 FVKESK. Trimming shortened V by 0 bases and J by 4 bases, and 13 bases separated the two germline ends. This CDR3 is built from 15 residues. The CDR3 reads CASSQDKDYMYEQYF. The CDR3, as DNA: TGTGCCAGCAGCCAAGATAAAGACTACATGTACGAGCAGTACTTC.

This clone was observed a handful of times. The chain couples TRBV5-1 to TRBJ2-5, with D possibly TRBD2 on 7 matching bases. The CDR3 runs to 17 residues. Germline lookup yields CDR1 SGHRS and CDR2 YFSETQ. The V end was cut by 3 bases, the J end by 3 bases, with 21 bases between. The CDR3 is CASSSVGGRGHKETQYF. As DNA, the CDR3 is TGCGCCAGCAGCTCGGTGGGGGGGCGCGGCCACAAAGAGACCCAGTACTTC.

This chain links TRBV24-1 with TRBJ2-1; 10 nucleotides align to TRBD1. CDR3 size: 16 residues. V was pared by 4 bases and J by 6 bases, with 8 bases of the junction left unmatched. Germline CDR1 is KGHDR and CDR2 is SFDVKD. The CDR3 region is CATSDPGQGVINEQFF. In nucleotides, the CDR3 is TGTGCCACCAGTGACCCAGGACAGGGGGTTATCAATGAGCAGTTCTTC.

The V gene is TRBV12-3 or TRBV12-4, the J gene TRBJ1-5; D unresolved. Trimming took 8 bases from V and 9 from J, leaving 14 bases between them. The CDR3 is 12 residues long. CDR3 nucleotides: TGTGCCAGCGCTGGGAGGGATAGGCCCCAGCATTTT. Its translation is CASAGRDRPQHF.

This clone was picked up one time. The CDR3, as DNA: TGTGCCAGCAGACTAAGAGCGAACACCGGGGAGCTGTTTTTT. Translation: CASRLRANTGELFF. V and J are TRBV6-4 and TRBJ2-2, with D unresolved. The V end lost 6 bases, the J end lost 0 bases, and 8 bases lay between the germline ends. The CDR3 loop spans 14 amino acids. Germline assignment: CDR1 MRHNA and CDR2 SNTAGT.

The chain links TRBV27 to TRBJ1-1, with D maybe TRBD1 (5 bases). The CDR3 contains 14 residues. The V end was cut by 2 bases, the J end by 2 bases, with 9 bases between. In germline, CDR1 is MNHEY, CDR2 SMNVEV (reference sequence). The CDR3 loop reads CASSLATGNTEAFF. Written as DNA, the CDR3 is TGTGCCAGCAGTTTAGCTACAGGCAACACTGAAGCTTTCTTT.

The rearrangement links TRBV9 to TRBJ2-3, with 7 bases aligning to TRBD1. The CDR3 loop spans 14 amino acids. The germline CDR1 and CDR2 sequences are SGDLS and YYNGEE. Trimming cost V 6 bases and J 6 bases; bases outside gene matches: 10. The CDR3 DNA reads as TGTGCCAGCACCGAAGGCAGGGGGTGGGATACGCAGTATTTT. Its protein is CASTEGRGWDTQYF.

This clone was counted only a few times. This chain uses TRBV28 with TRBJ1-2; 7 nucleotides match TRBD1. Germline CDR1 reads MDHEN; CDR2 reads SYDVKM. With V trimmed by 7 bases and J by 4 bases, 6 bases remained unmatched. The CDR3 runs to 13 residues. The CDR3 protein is CASTLGDSYGYTF. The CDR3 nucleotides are TGTGCCAGCACCTTGGGGGACAGCTATGGCTACACCTTC.

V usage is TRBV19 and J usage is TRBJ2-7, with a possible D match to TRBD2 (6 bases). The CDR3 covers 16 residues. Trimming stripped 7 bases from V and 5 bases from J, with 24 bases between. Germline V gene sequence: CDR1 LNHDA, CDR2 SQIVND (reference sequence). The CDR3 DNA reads TGTGCCAGTAACCCTCCGCGGGGAAGGCATCTCAACGAGCAGTACTTC. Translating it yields CASNPPRGRHLNEQYF.

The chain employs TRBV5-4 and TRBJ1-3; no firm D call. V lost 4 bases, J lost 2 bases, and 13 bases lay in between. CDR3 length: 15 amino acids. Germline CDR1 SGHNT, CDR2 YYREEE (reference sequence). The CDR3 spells CASSPGGFAGNTIYF. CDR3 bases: TGTGCCAGCAGCCCTGGTGGCTTCGCTGGAAACACCATATATTTT.

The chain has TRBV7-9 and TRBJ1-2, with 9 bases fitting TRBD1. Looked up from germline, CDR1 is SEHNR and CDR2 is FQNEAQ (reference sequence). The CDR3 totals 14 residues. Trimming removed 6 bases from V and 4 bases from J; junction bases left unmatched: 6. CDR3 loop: CASRSGTGFYGYTF. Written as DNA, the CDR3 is TGTGCCAGCAGATCCGGGACAGGGTTCTATGGCTACACCTTC.